This paragraph covers one TCR beta chain sequence. Its antigen is unknown. The data derive from a study of cytomegalovirus exposure and HLA in healthy donors. Study observations and caveats: Clonal expansion, a later analysis showed, was greater in HLA-associated TCR beta chains than in equally common others. Rare sequences made up most TCRs, while some public TCRs were found in many donors. In a later analysis, 15,000 to 20,000 TCR beta sequences were associated with HLA alleles at 0.05 false discovery rate.

Primers: 60 Vbeta forward and 13 Jbeta reverse. The assay was immunoSEQ multiplex PCR, and TCRdb's table has in-frame clones only and misses some. The sample has 150,000 to 200,000 clones, 60% to 80% seen once; the top ten hold about 11%. This CDR3 spans 15 amino acids. V was trimmed by 8 bases and J by 0 bases, leaving 14 bases between them. Germline CDR1 MNHGY, CDR2 SAAAGT. This TCR derives from a man aged 18 to 29 in good health and CMV-seropositive. The V gene is TRBV6-8, the J gene TRBJ1-3; D is ambiguous. Input material: PBMCs. CDR3 coding DNA: TGTGCCAGCGCCAAGAGTCTCCTCTCTGGAAACACCATATATTTT. Its translation: CASAKSLLSGNTIYF.